The 3 T cell receptor beta chains presented below share a single source sample, sequenced in a study of CD8 T cells in Susac syndrome. Reverse transcription of roughly 0.5 to 1 ug RNA was performed with random hexamers. A single record per CDR3 protein comes from TCRdb applying MiXCR to the immunoSEQ multiplex PCR reads. Here the sample spans 78,000 or so distinct CDR3 sequences, about 95% being singletons. The source material was CD8+ T cells from PBMCs. Receptors originate from a human donor with multiple sclerosis.

The chain has TRBV7-9 and TRBJ2-7; D ambiguous. This CDR3 comprises 15 residues. V was clipped by 7 bases and J by 7 bases, with 23 bases between them. CDR1 is SEHNR, CDR2 FQNEAQ, per germline (reference sequence). The CDR3 region has the DNA TGTGCCAGCACCGAATCTACCGGGCTCGCTGAGGAGCAGTACTTC. Translating gives CASTESTGLAEEQYF.

In this sample, this clonotype turned up once. V gene TRBV29-1 combines with J gene TRBJ2-7, with D unclear. Germline loops: CDR1 SQVTM, CDR2 ANQGSEA. The CDR3 sequence is 13 residues long. Trimming cost V 6 bases and J 3 bases, with 15 bases left between them. For the CDR3, the DNA is TGCAGCGTCCACGATCCGGGTGGCTACGAGCAGTACTTC. This translates into CSVHDPGGYEQYF.

The chain has TRBV30 and TRBJ1-6, with D tentatively TRBD1 (5 bases). Per germline, CDR1 GTSNPN and CDR2 SVGIG (reference sequence). The length of the CDR3 is 13 residues. V was cut by 1 base and J by 9 bases, with 10 bases left in between. The CDR3 DNA sequence: TGTGCCTGGAGTGAGAACGGGGGTTCACCCCTCCACTTT. This codes for CAWSENGGSPLHF.